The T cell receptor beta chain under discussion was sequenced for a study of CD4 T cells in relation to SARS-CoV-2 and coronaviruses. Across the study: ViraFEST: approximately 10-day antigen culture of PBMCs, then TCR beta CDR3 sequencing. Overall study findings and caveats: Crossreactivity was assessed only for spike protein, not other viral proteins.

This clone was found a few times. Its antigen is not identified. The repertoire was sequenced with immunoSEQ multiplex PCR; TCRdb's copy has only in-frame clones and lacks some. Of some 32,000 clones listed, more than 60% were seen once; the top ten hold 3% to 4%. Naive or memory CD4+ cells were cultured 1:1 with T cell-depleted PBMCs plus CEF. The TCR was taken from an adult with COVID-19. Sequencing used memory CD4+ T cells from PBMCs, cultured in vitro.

CDR3: CASSAGTLSTDTQYF. CDR3 in DNA: TGTGCCAGCAGTGCGGGTACCCTAAGCACAGATACGCAGTATTTT. The rearrangement joins TRBV2 to TRBJ2-3; D ambiguous. The CDR3 loop spans 15 amino acids. The V and J ends lost 4 bases and 0 bases respectively, with 11 bases between them. Germline assignment: CDR1 SNHLY and CDR2 FYNNEI.